The clone carrying this T cell receptor (beta chain) was found a few times. Its antigen is still unknown. The data are from a study of T cells in Graves' hyperthyroidism and ophthalmopathy. Findings and caveats of the study: Using 13 V-J features, a model discriminated ophthalmopathy from stable hyperthyroidism.

Exclusions: uncontrolled infection, other autoimmune disease, pregnancy, lactation. The CDR3 runs 15 residues. Between the trimmed V and J ends, which lost 1 base and 2 bases, there was a span of 12 bases. Germline-derived CDR1 and CDR2 are DFQATT and SNEGSKA (reference sequence). Amplification targeted TCR beta CDR3 regions from RNA transcripts. Using the HTBI primer set, a first-round RT-PCR was run on the TCR CDR3. Each CDR3 protein is one row after TCRdb ran MiXCR on the multiplex PCR reads. The sample records 500,000 to 800,000 distinct CDR3 sequences, 45% being singletons. This clonotype was sampled from an adult man with Graves' disease, either hyperthyroidism or ophthalmopathy (not recorded which). Sequencing used peripheral blood or thyroid tissue (not recorded which). J is TRBJ1-5 and V is TRBV20-1; maybe TRBD1 (6 bases). CDR3 DNA: TGCAGTGCTAGAGTTGAGACAGGAGGCAATCAGCCCCAGCATTTT. Its translation is CSARVETGGNQPQHF.